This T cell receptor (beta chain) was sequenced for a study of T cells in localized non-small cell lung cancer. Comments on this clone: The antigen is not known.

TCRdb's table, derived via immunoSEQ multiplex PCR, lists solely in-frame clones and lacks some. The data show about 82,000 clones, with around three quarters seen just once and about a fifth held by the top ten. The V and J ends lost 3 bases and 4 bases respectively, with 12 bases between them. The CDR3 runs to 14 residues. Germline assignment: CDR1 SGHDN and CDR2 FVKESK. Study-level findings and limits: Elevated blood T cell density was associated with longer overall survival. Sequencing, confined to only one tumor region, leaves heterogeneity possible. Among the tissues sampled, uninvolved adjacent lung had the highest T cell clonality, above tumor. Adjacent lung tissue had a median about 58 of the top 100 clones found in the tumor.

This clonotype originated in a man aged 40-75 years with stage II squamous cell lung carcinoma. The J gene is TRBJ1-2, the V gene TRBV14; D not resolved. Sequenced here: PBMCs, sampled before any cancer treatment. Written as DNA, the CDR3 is TGTGCCAGCAGCCAGGGCCGGTTAGGCTATGGCTACACCTTC. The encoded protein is CASSQGRLGYGYTF.